The clone carrying this TCR beta chain was picked up many times. Using RNA transcripts as the source, TCR beta CDR3 regions were amplified. The HTBI primer set served for first-round RT-PCR of the TCR CDR3. TCRdb re-analysed the multiplex PCR reads in MiXCR, keeping a single row per CDR3 protein. The sample shows under 750,000 distinct CDR3 sequences, about 17% of them seen only once. Germline CDR1 reads KGHSH; CDR2 reads LQKENI. The CDR3 totals 15 residues. V was clipped by 1 base and J by 0 bases; unmatched bases: 1. This specimen comes from a study of T cells in Graves' hyperthyroidism and ophthalmopathy.

J is TRBJ2-7 and V is TRBV18, with TRBD2 matching 9 bases. This clonotype originated in a woman aged 45 to 65 with Graves' hyperthyroidism that later progressed to Graves' ophthalmopathy. Sequenced: blood. CDR3 in amino acids: CASSPQGLASYEQYF. The CDR3, as DNA: TGTGCCAGCTCACCACAGGGACTAGCCTCCTACGAGCAGTACTTC.